The 10 T cell receptor beta chains below come from one sample, sequenced in a study of post-analysis software for immune sequencing data. Presence of unique molecular identifiers characterized the TCR beta cDNA libraries. TCRdb reanalysed the PCR reads using MiXCR and keeps one entry per CDR3 protein. Among 450,000 to 700,000 distinct CDR3 sequences listed, about 44% were seen once. The antigens for these receptors are not known. Study-level findings and limits: Among about 5 TRBV segments more frequent in patients than controls were TRBV5-6, TRBV5-1 and TRBV20-1.

Sequencing was done on a sample of blood. These receptor sequences come from a girl aged 5-17 years with multiple sclerosis.

The genes are TRBV10-3 and TRBJ2-3, with 9 bases matching TRBD2. Losses at the gene ends were 7 bases for V and 6 bases for J; bases not matched to a gene: 11. This CDR3 is built from 15 residues. Germline V lookup: CDR1 ENHRY, CDR2 SYGVKD. The CDR3 reads CAITPRQREVDTQYF. The CDR3 nucleotides read TGTGCCATCACACCCAGACAGCGGGAGGTTGATACGCAGTATTTT.

The rearrangement links TRBV5-1 to TRBJ1-6; D remains unclear. CDR1 and CDR2 from the germline V gene are SGHRS and YFSETQ. CDR3 size: 14 residues. V dropped 0 bases and J dropped 4 bases, with 5 bases sitting between them. CDR3 DNA: TGCGCCAGCAGCTTGGACAGATATAATTCACCCCTCCACTTT. Protein product: CASSLDRYNSPLHF.

This chain links TRBV20-1 with TRBJ2-5; the D is unclear. The germline V gene encodes CDR1 DFQATT and CDR2 SNEGSKA (reference sequence). This CDR3 has 16 amino acids. The ends were cut back, 0 bases at V and 5 bases at J, with 19 bases in the middle. The DNA for the CDR3 is TGCAGTGCTAGAGATGTAGGGCAGCTACTCCGCGAGACCCAGTACTTC. This codes for CSARDVGQLLRETQYF.

This clonotype was seen a handful of times. The V call is TRBV29-1, the J call TRBJ2-3, with D tentatively TRBD2 (5 bases). CDR3 size: 11 residues. Germline V lookup: CDR1 SQVTM, CDR2 ANQGSEA. The V and J ends lost 7 bases and 0 bases respectively, with 5 bases between them. The CDR3 DNA sequence: TGCAGCGGACTAAGCACAGATACGCAGTATTTT. Its protein is CSGLSTDTQYF.

The chain uses TRBV5-1 and TRBJ1-2, with 12 bases aligning to TRBD1. The CDR3 loop spans 14 amino acids. V lost 4 bases, J lost 6 bases, and 4 bases stayed unmatched. Germline V gives CDR1 SGHRS, CDR2 YFSETQ. The CDR3 coding sequence is TGCGCCAGCAGCGTTGGGACAGGGGGCAATGGCTACACCTTC. Translating it yields CASSVGTGGNGYTF. Using reference TRBV5-1 and TRBJ1-2 for the parts outside the CDR3, the full variable domain is KAGVTQTPRYLIKTRGQQVTLSCSPISGHRSVSWYQQTPGQGLQFLFEYFSETQRNKGNFPGRFSGRQFSNSRSEMNVSTLELGDSALYLCASSVGTGGNGYTFGSGTRLTVV.

In its sample, this clonotype was seen a few times. The J gene is TRBJ2-1, the V gene TRBV5-1; D is possibly TRBD2 (5 bases). The V gene's germline CDR1 is SGHRS and CDR2 YFSETQ. The CDR3 spans 17 residues. V was cut by 3 bases and J by 8 bases, with 24 bases left in between. The CDR3 sequence: CASSWSISATSPDEQFF. In nucleotides, the CDR3 is TGCGCCAGCAGCTGGTCGATTAGCGCTACTTCACCGGATGAGCAGTTCTTC.

This clonotype was observed at least ten times. Here the CDR3 reads CSVEYLETVLNEQFF. DNA for the CDR3: TGCAGCGTTGAATATCTGGAAACCGTCCTCAATGAGCAGTTCTTC. The chain employs TRBV29-1 and TRBJ2-1; D uncertain. Trimming stripped 2 bases from V and 6 bases from J, with 17 bases between. Per germline, CDR1 SQVTM and CDR2 ANQGSEA. The CDR3 spans 15 residues.

The J gene is TRBJ2-7, the V gene TRBV15; weak D call: TRBD1 (6 bases). Germline V gives CDR1 LNHNV, CDR2 YYDKDF (reference sequence). The CDR3 is 16 amino acids. The V end lost 0 bases, the J end lost 1 base, and 13 bases lay between the germline ends. CDR3: CATSRDQGTASYEQYF. The CDR3 DNA reads as TGTGCCACCAGCAGAGATCAGGGGACGGCGTCCTACGAGCAGTACTTC. The variable domain in full, completed from reference TRBV15 and TRBJ2-7, reads DAMVIQNPRYQVTQFGKPVTLSCSQTLNHNVMYWYQQKSSQAPKLLFHYYDKDFNNEADTPDNFQSRRPNTSFCFLDIRSPGLGDTAMYLCATSRDQGTASYEQYFGPGTRLTVT.

CDR3 DNA sequence: TGTGCCAGCAGTTACCGGGAATCGGGGGGCTACACCTTC. Translating it yields CASSYRESGGYTF. The rearrangement uses TRBV12-3 or TRBV12-4 and TRBJ1-2; the D is unclear. V shed 4 bases and J shed 8 bases, with 14 bases lying between them. The CDR3 consists of 13 residues.

Only a few counts were recorded for this clonotype. This sequence joins TRBV7-2 and TRBJ2-5; D not resolved. The germline V gene has CDR1 SGHTA and CDR2 FQGNSA. Trimming stripped 6 bases from V and 4 bases from J, with 18 bases between. This CDR3 has 15 residues. In nucleotides, the CDR3 is TGTGCCAGCAGTCTCGTGCTCGAAGACGGAGAGACCCAGTACTTC. Protein: CASSLVLEDGETQYF.